This T cell receptor (beta chain) was sequenced for a study of OX40 agonist ivuxolimab in advanced cancers. Study-wide background: Administration of intravenous ivuxolimab to patients occurred every 2 weeks at 0.01 to 10 mg/kg.

Germline CDR1 is SGHTA and CDR2 is FQGNSA. Trimming cost V 5 bases and J 5 bases; bases outside gene matches: 8. The CDR3 spans 14 residues. Method: immunoSEQ multiplex PCR; TCRdb's copy keeps in-frame clones and lacks some. The sample has approximately 70,000 clones, 85% seen once; the top ten hold 0.83%. Overall study findings and caveats: CD8+ T cells were the subset that, on average, had more expanded clones than CD4+. Individuals who were partial responders at 0.1-3.0 mg/kg had clonal expansion that ranked among the lowest.

With regard to this clone: Its antigen remains unknown.

This TCR was sampled from an adult with an advanced solid tumor such as melanoma, head and neck, liver or kidney cancer. The chain recombines TRBV7-2 with TRBJ2-7; 8 bases map to TRBD1. The source material was CD4+ or CD8+ T cells sorted from blood, sampled in a trial of the OX40 agonist ivuxolimab. The CDR3 loop is CASSAGQGFDEQYF. CDR3 in DNA: TGTGCCAGCAGCGCCGGACAGGGCTTTGACGAGCAGTACTTC.